Listed below are T cell receptor beta chains from one sample, sequenced in a study of blood T cell repertoires in COVID-19. Profiling relied on immunoSEQ multiplex PCR, and the TCRdb table lists in-frame clones only, not all of them. The sample shows approximately 53,000 clones, about 76% of them seen only once. Specimen: peripheral blood. The receptors here all came from an elderly woman with COVID-19, enrolled during active disease. Both conserved end residues are part of each CDR3. The D gene is left open where the match is weak. Clone sizes are given selectively: once, few, many, or a class where the clone is expanded.

>TRBD2|-|TRBV5-1|TRBJ2-3
TGCGCCAGCAGCTTGGTCCTAGCGGCACAGAGCACAGATACGCAGTATTTT
CASSLVLAAQSTDTQYF
>TRBD1|-|TRBV19|TRBJ2-7
TGTGCCAGTAGTAAACAGGGGGCCGTGGGCGAGCAGTACTTC
CASSKQGAVGEQYF
>-|-|TRBV2|TRBJ2-5
TGTGCCAGCAGTGACGAGAAAGAGACCCAGTACTTC
CASSDEKETQYF
>-|few|TRBV19|TRBJ2-2
TGTGCCAGTAGGTTAAACAGGGCCGCCACCGGGGAGCTGTTTTTT
CASRLNRAATGELFF
>-|-|TRBV12-3/TRBV12-4|TRBJ2-7
TGTGCCAGCAGTTTATTGGGCACAAGCTACTTC
CASSLLGTSYF
>-|-|TRBV11-3|TRBJ2-1
TGTGCCAGCAGCTTAATGCCTAGCTCCTACAATGAGCAGTTCTTC
CASSLMPSSYNEQFF
>TRBD1|-|TRBV15|TRBJ2-7
TGTGCCACCAGCAGGGACAGGGTTTCCTACGAGCAGTACTTC
CATSRDRVSYEQYF
>TRBD2|-|TRBV18|TRBJ2-3
TGTGCCAGCTCCCTCACTAGCGGTTACACAGATACGCAGTATTTT
CASSLTSGYTDTQYF
>-|-|TRBV7-9|TRBJ2-1
TGTGCCAGCAGCCCTGAGGAGGGCCCGGGACACAATGAGCAGTTCTTC
CASSPEEGPGHNEQFF
>-|-|TRBV5-8|TRBJ2-2
TGTGCCAGCAGCTTGGTCGGGAGTCCGACCGGGGAGCTGTTTTTT
CASSLVGSPTGELFF
>-|-|TRBV7-2|TRBJ1-5
TGTGCCAGCAGCCCCAGTGAAGGGGCGCTGCCTCAGCCCCAGCATTTT
CASSPSEGALPQPQHF
>-|-|TRBV2|TRBJ2-3
TGTGCCAGCCTAGCCTCAGAGGCAGATACGCAGTATTTT
CASLASEADTQYF
>TRBD1|-|TRBV10-3|TRBJ1-6
TGTGCCATCAGACCCGGACAGGACCATTCACCCCTCCACTTT
CAIRPGQDHSPLHF
>-|-|TRBV6-5|TRBJ2-3
TGTGCCAGCAAGGACAGTAGCACAGATACGCAGTATTTT
CASKDSSTDTQYF
>TRBD1|few|TRBV29-1|TRBJ2-7
TGCAGCAACCGGGACAGGGACGGGGAGCAGTACTTC
CSNRDRDGEQYF
>-|once|TRBV28|TRBJ2-1
TGTGCCAGCAGTCCACCCAGCGGGCGGAGCTCCTACAATGAGCAGTTCTTC
CASSPPSGRSSYNEQFF
>-|-|TRBV27|TRBJ1-6
TGTGCCAGCAGGCAGGGGTATAATTCACCCCTCCACTTT
CASRQGYNSPLHF
>TRBD2|-|TRBV7-7|TRBJ2-7
TGTGCTAGCAGCTTAGCTCTAGCGGGGGGCCCTCAGAAGCAGTACTTC
CASSLALAGGPQKQYF
>-|-|TRBV5-1|TRBJ1-3
TGCGCCAGCAGCGCGGGGACTGGAAACACCATATATTTT
CASSAGTGNTIYF
>-|-|TRBV18|TRBJ2-4
TGTGCCAGCTCACCACCGGATAAGGCGGCAAACATTCAGTACTTC
CASSPPDKAANIQYF
>-|-|TRBV7-2|TRBJ1-1
TGTGCCAGCAGCTTAGAAACACGGGGCACTGAAGCTTTCTTT
CASSLETRGTEAFF
>TRBD2|-|TRBV6-1|TRBJ2-7
TGTGCCAGCAGTGCCAGGACTAGCGGGGGATCCTACGAGCAGTACTTC
CASSARTSGGSYEQYF